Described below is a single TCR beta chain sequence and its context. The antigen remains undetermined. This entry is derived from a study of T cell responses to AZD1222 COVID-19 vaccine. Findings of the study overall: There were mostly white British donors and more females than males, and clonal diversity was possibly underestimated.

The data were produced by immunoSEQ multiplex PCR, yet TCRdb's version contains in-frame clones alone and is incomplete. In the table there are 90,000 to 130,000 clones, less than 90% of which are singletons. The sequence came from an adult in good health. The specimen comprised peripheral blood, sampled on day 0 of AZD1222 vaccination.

The DNA for the CDR3 is TGTGCCTGGAGTGTCGGTCCGATGAACACTGAAGCTTTCTTT. It is translated as CAWSVGPMNTEAFF. This chain uses TRBV30 with TRBJ1-1; D remains ambiguous. The CDR3 has 14 residues. Germline loops: CDR1 GTSNPN, CDR2 SVGIG (reference sequence). Trimming removed 0 bases from V and 0 bases from J, with 8 bases in between. The complete variable domain, with remaining parts taken from reference TRBV30 and TRBJ1-1, reads SQTIHQWPATLVQPVGSPLSLECTVEGTSNPNLYWYRQAAGRGLQLLFYSVGIGQISSEVPQNLSASRPQDRQFILSSKKLLLSDSGFYLCAWSVGPMNTEAFFGQGTRLTVV.